This TCR beta chain appears in the sequencing data of a study of CD8+ T cells in alopecia areata. Notes on the study in general: The study found TCR sharing across patients less clear than in mice, possibly for HLA reasons. Lesional scalp, notably in alopecia totalis/universalis, had clonality above that of normal scalp. Resident alphabeta T cells of normal skin are also sequenced in scalp samples.

V was pared by 4 bases and J by 8 bases, with 17 bases between. Germline V gene sequence: CDR1 GTSNPN, CDR2 SVGIG (reference sequence). The CDR3 loop spans 13 amino acids. As for this clone: The target antigen is unknown.

cDNA reverse transcribed from extracted RNA served as the sequencing template. Using immunoSEQ multiplex PCR, the repertoire was profiled, and TCRdb retains in-frame clones only, with some absent. This table has 110,000 or so clones, about 61% appearing once. From PBMCs, CD4+ and CD8+ T cells were sorted. The TCR originated in a human donor in good health. The rearrangement joins TRBV30 to TRBJ1-2; possible D gene TRBD1, 6 bases. The sequencing input was CD4+ T cells sorted from blood. The CDR3 DNA reads as TGTGCCTGGATATCGGACAGCTTTGAGGGCTACACCTTC. It yields the protein CAWISDSFEGYTF. The variable domain in full, completed from reference TRBV30 and TRBJ1-2, reads SQTIHQWPATLVQPVGSPLSLECTVEGTSNPNLYWYRQAAGRGLQLLFYSVGIGQISSEVPQNLSASRPQDRQFILSSKKLLLSDSGFYLCAWISDSFEGYTFGSGTRLTVV.